One TCR beta chain is described in this entry. TCRdb passed the RT-PCR reads through MiXCR, listing each CDR3 protein once. The table has over 200,000 distinct CDR3 sequences, 35% to 45% seen once. The sample originates from a study of patients and donors after allogeneic stem cell transplantation. Unmatched junction bases numbered 12, after V lost 0 bases and J lost 6 bases. CDR1 and CDR2 (germline): DFQATT, SNEGSKA (reference sequence). This CDR3 region has 16 residues. This sequence joins TRBV20-1 and TRBJ2-3; 7 nucleotides align to TRBD1. This sequence originates from a human donor who was either an allogeneic HSCT recipient or a stem cell or donor lymphocyte infusion donor (not recorded which). It is not recorded whose cells these are; they may come from a transplant donor. The sequenced material came from blood, either unsorted or a sorted T cell fraction (not recorded which). Written as DNA, the CDR3 is TGCAGTGCTAGAGATCTTGCAGGGGGACCGAGGGATACGCAGTATTTT. This translates into CSARDLAGGPRDTQYF.